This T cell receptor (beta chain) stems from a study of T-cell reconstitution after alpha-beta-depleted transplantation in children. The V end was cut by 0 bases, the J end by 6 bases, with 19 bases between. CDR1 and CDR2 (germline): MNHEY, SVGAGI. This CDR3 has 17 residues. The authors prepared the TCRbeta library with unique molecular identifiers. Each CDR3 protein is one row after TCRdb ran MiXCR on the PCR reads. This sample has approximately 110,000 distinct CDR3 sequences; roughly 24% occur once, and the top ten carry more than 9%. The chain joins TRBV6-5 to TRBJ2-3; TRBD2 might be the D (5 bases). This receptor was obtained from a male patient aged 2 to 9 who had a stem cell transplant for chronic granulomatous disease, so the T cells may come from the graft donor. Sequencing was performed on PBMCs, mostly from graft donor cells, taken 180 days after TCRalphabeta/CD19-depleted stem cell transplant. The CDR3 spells CASSYSIPRVATDTQYF. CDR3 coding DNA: TGTGCCAGCAGTTACTCGATCCCGAGGGTAGCGACGGATACGCAGTATTTT.